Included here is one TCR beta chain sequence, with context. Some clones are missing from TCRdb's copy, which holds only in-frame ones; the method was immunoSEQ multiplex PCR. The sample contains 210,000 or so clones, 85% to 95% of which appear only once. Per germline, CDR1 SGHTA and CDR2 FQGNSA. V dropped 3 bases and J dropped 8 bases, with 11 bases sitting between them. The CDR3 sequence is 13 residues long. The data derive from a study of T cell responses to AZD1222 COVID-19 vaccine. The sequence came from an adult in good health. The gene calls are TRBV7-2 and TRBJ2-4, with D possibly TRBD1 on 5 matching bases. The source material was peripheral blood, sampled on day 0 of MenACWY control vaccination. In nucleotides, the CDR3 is TGTGCCAGCAGCTTGACAGAGACATACATTCAGTACTTC. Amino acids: CASSLTETYIQYF.